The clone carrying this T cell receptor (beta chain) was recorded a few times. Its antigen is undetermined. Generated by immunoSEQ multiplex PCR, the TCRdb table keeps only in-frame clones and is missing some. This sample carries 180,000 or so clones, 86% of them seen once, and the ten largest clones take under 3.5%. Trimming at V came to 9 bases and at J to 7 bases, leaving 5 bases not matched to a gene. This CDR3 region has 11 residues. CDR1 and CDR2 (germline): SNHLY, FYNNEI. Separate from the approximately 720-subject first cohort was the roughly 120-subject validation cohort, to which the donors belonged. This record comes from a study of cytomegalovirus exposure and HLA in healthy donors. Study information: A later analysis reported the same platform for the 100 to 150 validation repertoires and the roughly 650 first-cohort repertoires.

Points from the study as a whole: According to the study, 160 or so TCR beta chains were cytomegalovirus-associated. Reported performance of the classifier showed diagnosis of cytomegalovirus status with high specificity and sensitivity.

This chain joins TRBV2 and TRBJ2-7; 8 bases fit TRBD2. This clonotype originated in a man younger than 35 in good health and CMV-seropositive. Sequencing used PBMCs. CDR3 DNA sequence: TGTGCCAGTAACCGGGGGGGAGAGCAGTACTTC. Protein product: CASNRGGEQYF.